The 20 T cell receptor beta chains reported below all come from one sample, sequenced in a study of cytomegalovirus exposure and HLA in healthy donors. Amplification used 60 Vbeta primers and 13 Jbeta primers. Data came from immunoSEQ multiplex PCR; TCRdb stores just in-frame clones and leaves some out. Seen here are around 200,000 clones, over 65% observed once, and the top ten hold 15% to 19%. Material for sequencing was PBMCs. Receptors were obtained from a middle-aged man in good health and CMV-seronegative.

This clone was detected once. V and J are TRBV9 and TRBJ2-5; the D is unclear. Germline V lookup: CDR1 SGDLS, CDR2 YYNGEE. The CDR3 loop spans 14 amino acids. Trimming took 1 base from V and 4 from J, leaving 11 bases between them. Here the CDR3 DNA reads TGTGCCAGCAGCGTAAACAGTCTGGGAGAGACCCAGTACTTC. Amino acid sequence: CASSVNSLGETQYF.

This chain uses TRBV7-7 with TRBJ2-7; 9 nucleotides match TRBD1. Losses at the gene ends were 1 base for V and 6 bases for J; bases not matched to a gene: 7. The CDR3 loop spans 15 amino acids. CDR1 and CDR2 from the germline V gene are SSHAT and FNYEAQ (reference sequence). The CDR3 sequence: CASSLGTGVAGEQYF. For the CDR3, the DNA is TGTGCCAGCAGCTTAGGGACAGGGGTAGCAGGCGAGCAGTACTTC. Complete variable domain (other parts from reference TRBV7-7 and TRBJ2-7): GAGVSQSPRYKVTKRGQDVTLRCDPISSHATLYWYQQALGQGPEFLTYFNYEAQPDKSGLPSDRFSAERPEGSISTLTIQRTEQRDSAMYRCASSLGTGVAGEQYFGPGTRLTVT.

The chain employs TRBV12-5 and TRBJ2-1; maybe TRBD1 (6 bases). The germline CDR1 and CDR2 sequences are LGHNT and FRNRAP. This CDR3 spans 16 amino acids. V shed 6 bases and J shed 4 bases, with 19 bases lying between them. For the CDR3, the DNA is TGTGCTAGTGGGCCCGCCTTGATGGACAGATACAATGAGCAGTTCTTC. Its translation: CASGPALMDRYNEQFF. Using reference TRBV12-5 and TRBJ2-1 for the parts outside the CDR3, the full variable domain is DARVTQTPRHKVTEMGQEVTMRCQPILGHNTVFWYRQTMMQGLELLAYFRNRAPLDDSGMPKDRFSAEMPDATLATLKIQPSEPRDSAVYFCASGPALMDRYNEQFFGPGTRLTVL.

The V call is TRBV7-2, the J call TRBJ2-7, with TRBD1 matching over 8 bases. Germline V gene lookup returns CDR1 SGHTA and CDR2 FQGNSA. V dropped 5 bases and J dropped 2; count of bases not matched to a gene: 8. The CDR3 has 15 residues. CDR3 coding DNA: TGTGCCAGCAGCCAAAACCGACAGGGGCCCTACGAGCAGTACTTC. It codes for CASSQNRQGPYEQYF.

The chain joins TRBV2 to TRBJ1-2; D not resolved. Germline V gene data show CDR1 as SNHLY and CDR2 as FYNNEI. The CDR3 has 15 amino acids. Trimming took off 7 bases at V and 5 bases at J, with 20 bases between the two ends. The CDR3 DNA sequence: TGTGCCAGCACTGGGCGGGCGGAAGGCGGGTATGGCTACACCTTC. Residues: CASTGRAEGGYGYTF.

The chain couples TRBV29-1 to TRBJ2-4; 8 positions match TRBD1. CDR1 and CDR2 (germline): SQVTM, ANQGSEA. CDR3 length equals 13 residues. The ends lost 6 bases at V and 0 bases at J; junction bases unmatched: 1. The CDR3 nucleotides are TGCAGCGTGACAGGGGTAGCCAAAAACATTCAGTACTTC. Translating gives CSVTGVAKNIQYF.

J is TRBJ1-5 and V is TRBV7-8, with D perhaps matching TRBD1 (5 bases). The CDR3 loop spans 12 amino acids. Trimming took off 1 base at V and 11 bases at J, with 9 bases between the two ends. Germline CDR1 is SGHVS and CDR2 is FQNEAQ. DNA for the CDR3: TGTGCCAGCAGCTTAGACTCAGGGACCCAGCATTTT. This translates into CASSLDSGTQHF.

The rearrangement uses TRBV28 and TRBJ1-5; D may be TRBD1 (6 bases). The V end was cut by 5 bases, the J end by 2 bases, with 13 bases between. The CDR3 sequence is 15 residues long. Per the germline V gene, CDR1 is MDHEN and CDR2 is SYDVKM. For the CDR3, the DNA is TGTGCCAGCAGTAAAGGGGGTCCGGGCAATCAGCCCCAGCATTTT. Translating gives CASSKGGPGNQPQHF. The whole variable domain, remainder taken from reference TRBV28 and TRBJ1-5, is DVKVTQSSRYLVKRTGEKVFLECVQDMDHENMFWYRQDPGLGLRLIYFSYDVKMKEKGDIPEGYSVSREKKERFSLILESASTNQTSMYLCASSKGGPGNQPQHFGDGTRLSIL.

This sequence joins TRBV7-9 and TRBJ1-2; tentatively, D is TRBD1 (6 bases). Germline V gene data show CDR1 as SEHNR and CDR2 as FQNEAQ (reference sequence). The CDR3 runs to 17 residues. Trimming left V 1 base short and J 0 bases short, with 15 bases between. CDR3 DNA sequence: TGTGCCAGCAGCTTAGACAGGGCCGAAATAGCTAACTATGGCTACACCTTC. Residues: CASSLDRAEIANYGYTF.

This rearrangement joins TRBV5-1 to TRBJ2-5; 9 bases map to TRBD1. Germline V gene sequence: CDR1 SGHRS, CDR2 YFSETQ. The CDR3 has 17 residues. V dropped 3 bases and J dropped 3; count of bases not matched to a gene: 12. CDR3 region: CASSYRDRDHSKETQYF. CDR3 in DNA: TGCGCCAGCAGCTACAGGGACAGGGATCATTCGAAAGAGACCCAGTACTTC.

This rearrangement joins TRBV7-3 to TRBJ2-2; unclear D gene. The CDR3 totals 13 residues. CDR1 is SGHTA, CDR2 FQGTGA, per germline. The ends were cut back, 5 bases at V and 6 bases at J, with 10 bases in the middle. As DNA, the CDR3 is TGTGCCAGCAGCAGCTCTGATTCCGGGGAGCTGTTTTTT. As protein: CASSSSDSGELFF.

The genes are TRBV28 and TRBJ2-5, with 10 bases lining up with TRBD2. The CDR3 is made up of 16 amino acids. The germline V gene has CDR1 MDHEN and CDR2 SYDVKM. V lost 2 bases to trimming and J lost 1 base; unmatched junction nucleotides: 4. CDR3 amino acids: CASSLGASGGQETQYF. The CDR3, as DNA: TGTGCCAGCAGTTTAGGGGCTAGCGGGGGCCAAGAGACCCAGTACTTC.

The sample holds one count of this clone. The V gene is TRBV13, the J gene TRBJ2-2; 10 bases map to TRBD2. The length of the CDR3 is 17 residues. Germline V gene sequence: CDR1 PRHDT, CDR2 FYEKMQ (reference sequence). V shed 3 bases, J shed 0 bases, and the junction held 4 bases outside the gene matches. As DNA, the CDR3 is TGTGCCAGCAGCTTTACTAGCGGGACTACGAACACCGGGGAGCTGTTTTTT. Protein: CASSFTSGTTNTGELFF.

CDR3 residues: CASSVAPDSNQPQHF. As DNA, the CDR3 is TGTGCCAGCAGCGTAGCTCCAGATAGCAATCAGCCCCAGCATTTT. This chain connects TRBV9 to TRBJ1-5, with no clear D. The CDR3 runs to 15 residues. Germline CDR1 and CDR2: SGDLS and YYNGEE. Between the trimmed V and J ends, which lost 0 bases and 0 bases, there was a span of 7 bases.

This clone was seen only once. This chain joins TRBV5-1 and TRBJ2-7; D gene uncertain. CDR1 and CDR2 (germline): SGHRS, YFSETQ. This CDR3 contains 12 residues. V was trimmed by 7 bases and J by 2 bases, leaving 10 bases between them. CDR3 coding DNA: TGCGCCAGCTTCAGGTATCCCTACGAGCAGTACTTC. Translating gives CASFRYPYEQYF. The entire variable domain, with the rest obtained from reference TRBV5-1 and TRBJ2-7, is as follows: KAGVTQTPRYLIKTRGQQVTLSCSPISGHRSVSWYQQTPGQGLQFLFEYFSETQRNKGNFPGRFSGRQFSNSRSEMNVSTLELGDSALYLCASFRYPYEQYFGPGTRLTVT.

The J gene is TRBJ1-2, the V gene TRBV5-1; 9 nucleotides align to TRBD1. Germline V gene lookup returns CDR1 SGHRS and CDR2 YFSETQ. This CDR3 comprises 14 residues. Trimming removed 4 bases from V and 7 bases from J; junction bases left unmatched: 8. In nucleotides, the CDR3 is TGCGCCAGCAGCGAATCGACAGGGGGGTCTGGCTACACCTTC. Amino acid sequence: CASSESTGGSGYTF. The complete variable domain, with remaining parts taken from reference TRBV5-1 and TRBJ1-2, reads KAGVTQTPRYLIKTRGQQVTLSCSPISGHRSVSWYQQTPGQGLQFLFEYFSETQRNKGNFPGRFSGRQFSNSRSEMNVSTLELGDSALYLCASSESTGGSGYTFGSGTRLTVV.

This clone was counted between two and nine times. This chain joins TRBV7-2 and TRBJ2-7; the match to TRBD2 covers 10 bases. V lost 3 bases and J lost 5; bases outside the gene matches: 4. Germline CDR1 is SGHTA and CDR2 is FQGNSA. The length of the CDR3 is 14 residues. CDR3 in DNA: TGTGCCAGCAGCTTCCAGCGGGAGGGGCACGAGCAGTACTTC. Its translation is CASSFQREGHEQYF.

The rearrangement links TRBV5-1 to TRBJ2-5; 8 bases map to TRBD2. Germline loops: CDR1 SGHRS, CDR2 YFSETQ. The CDR3 is 17 amino acids. Losses at the gene ends were 4 bases for V and 2 bases for J; bases not matched to a gene: 13. CDR3 in DNA: TGCGCCAGCAGCCACGCTTACGGGAGGGCCCCGCAAGAGACCCAGTACTTC. The encoded protein is CASSHAYGRAPQETQYF.

The rearrangement joins TRBV4-1 to TRBJ1-1, with D possibly matching TRBD1 (5 bases). The V end was cut by 1 base, the J end by 5 bases, with 8 bases between. CDR1 is MGHRA, CDR2 YSYEKL, per germline. The CDR3 runs 13 residues. CDR3 coding DNA: TGCGCCAGCAGCCAAGGCAGGGATACTGAAGCTTTCTTT. The encoded protein is CASSQGRDTEAFF.

This clone was detected a few times. The sample carries other DNA sequences with the same CDR3. The chain uses TRBV6-1 and TRBJ1-2, with no clear D. Between the trimmed V and J ends, which lost 6 bases and 1 base, there was a span of 12 bases. The CDR3 runs 14 residues. CDR1 and CDR2 from the germline V gene are MNHNS and SASEGT. The DNA for the CDR3 is TGTGCCAGCAGGGTAACAGTCGGTAACTATGGCTACACCTTC. Amino acid sequence: CASRVTVGNYGYTF.